A selection of T cell receptor beta chains follows, all from one sample in a study of vaccination and CD4 T cells after COVID-19. One entry per CDR3 protein, called by TCRdb with MiXCR from the PCR reads. The table records 7,500 to 9,500 distinct CDR3 sequences, roughly half of them present only once. Antigen specificity for these receptors is unknown. Sequencing input: CD4+ T cells from blood, cultured in vitro. These receptors all come from a human donor who had recovered from COVID-19. Both conserved end residues are part of each CDR3. Fields, in order: clone size, V gene, D gene, J gene, CDR3 DNA, CDR3 protein. The D gene is left open where the match is weak. Where a row states a size, it is once, few, many or the class of an expanded clone; other rows omit it.

clone size: once; V gene: TRBV27; D gene: TRBD2; J gene: TRBJ2-5; CDR3 DNA: TGTGCCAGCAGTTTATCCCCGGGAGGGGAGATCCAGTACTTC; CDR3 protein: CASSLSPGGEIQYF
clone size: few; V gene: TRBV7-9; D gene: TRBD1; J gene: TRBJ2-7; CDR3 DNA: TGTGCCAGCAGCCTCCGACAGGGCGAGGATGAGCAGTACTTC; CDR3 protein: CASSLRQGEDEQYF
clone size: NA; V gene: TRBV20-1; D gene: TRBD2; J gene: TRBJ2-7; CDR3 DNA: TGCAGTGCTACTGCGGGAGGGCCCCACGAGCAGTACTTC; CDR3 protein: CSATAGGPHEQYF
clone size: NA; V gene: TRBV9; D gene: NA; J gene: TRBJ1-6; CDR3 DNA: TGTGCCAGCAGCGTAGATGGGGTTGGGGGGCGGCCCCTCCACTTT; CDR3 protein: CASSVDGVGGRPLHF
clone size: NA; V gene: TRBV6-1; D gene: NA; J gene: TRBJ1-1; CDR3 DNA: TGTGCCAGCAGGAGCGAACAGTTTGAAGCTTTCTTT; CDR3 protein: CASRSEQFEAFF
clone size: NA; V gene: TRBV20-1; D gene: TRBD2; J gene: TRBJ2-5; CDR3 DNA: TGCAGTGCTATTCCTAGCGGGATCGGAAAGGCCCAGTACTTC; CDR3 protein: CSAIPSGIGKAQYF
clone size: few; V gene: TRBV7-2; D gene: TRBD2; J gene: TRBJ2-7; CDR3 DNA: TGTGCCAGCAGTTTTGTAGCGGGAGCCTACGAGCAGTACTTC; CDR3 protein: CASSFVAGAYEQYF
clone size: NA; V gene: TRBV27; D gene: TRBD1; J gene: TRBJ1-6; CDR3 DNA: TGTGCCAGCAGTTTATCAGTATCTTCACAGGGGGATTCACCCCTCCACTTT; CDR3 protein: CASSLSVSSQGDSPLHF
clone size: few; V gene: TRBV25-1; D gene: TRBD1; J gene: TRBJ1-2; CDR3 DNA: TGTGCCAGCAGGAGGACAGGATATGGCTACACCTTC; CDR3 protein: CASRRTGYGYTF
clone size: NA; V gene: TRBV7-6; D gene: TRBD2; J gene: TRBJ2-2; CDR3 DNA: TGTGCCAGCAGCCAAAGGACTAGCGGGTCGAACACCGGGGAGCTGTTTTTT; CDR3 protein: CASSQRTSGSNTGELFF
clone size: few; V gene: TRBV6-1; D gene: TRBD1; J gene: TRBJ2-7; CDR3 DNA: TGTGCCAGCAGTGGGACAGGGGGAACCTACGAGCAGTACTTC; CDR3 protein: CASSGTGGTYEQYF
clone size: few; V gene: TRBV18; D gene: NA; J gene: TRBJ1-2; CDR3 DNA: TGTGCCAGCTCACCGCGGTCGGGGCGCGCGTATGGCTACACCTTC; CDR3 protein: CASSPRSGRAYGYTF
clone size: NA; V gene: TRBV4-1; D gene: NA; J gene: TRBJ2-7; CDR3 DNA: TGCGCCAGCAGCCAAGTTTTTGTTCCCTACGAGCAGTACTTC; CDR3 protein: CASSQVFVPYEQYF
clone size: NA; V gene: TRBV4-2; D gene: NA; J gene: TRBJ1-5; CDR3 DNA: TGTGCCAGCAGCCAAGACGCTTCAGGCCAGCCCCAGCATTTT; CDR3 protein: CASSQDASGQPQHF
clone size: NA; V gene: TRBV2; D gene: NA; J gene: TRBJ2-1; CDR3 DNA: TGTGCCAGCAGTAGACAGGGAATGGGGCGGGGGATAAACAATGAGCAGTTCTTC; CDR3 protein: CASSRQGMGRGINNEQFF
clone size: few; V gene: TRBV10-1; D gene: NA; J gene: TRBJ1-2; CDR3 DNA: TGCGCCAGCAGAGAGAGACAGCCCGCTTATGGCTACACCTTC; CDR3 protein: CASRERQPAYGYTF
clone size: few; V gene: TRBV20-1; D gene: NA; J gene: TRBJ2-5; CDR3 DNA: TGCAGTGCTAGTTTTTGGGAAGCGGGTAAACAAGAGACCCAGTACTTC; CDR3 protein: CSASFWEAGKQETQYF
clone size: NA; V gene: TRBV6-1; D gene: NA; J gene: TRBJ1-2; CDR3 DNA: TGTGCCACAACCTCTACGGGGGGCAACTATGGCTACACCTTC; CDR3 protein: CATTSTGGNYGYTF
clone size: NA; V gene: TRBV20-1; D gene: NA; J gene: TRBJ1-5; CDR3 DNA: TGCAGTGCTAGGATCATAGGGACCAGCGGGGTTAACCAGCATTTT; CDR3 protein: CSARIIGTSGVNQHF
clone size: NA; V gene: TRBV7-8; D gene: NA; J gene: TRBJ2-5; CDR3 DNA: TGTGCCAGCAGCTGGGGTCGGCAAGAGACCCAGTACTTC; CDR3 protein: CASSWGRQETQYF
clone size: NA; V gene: TRBV11-1; D gene: NA; J gene: TRBJ2-4; CDR3 DNA: TGTGCCAGCAGCTTTTCTGACGGGCCTGAAAACATTCAGTACTTC; CDR3 protein: CASSFSDGPENIQYF
clone size: few; V gene: TRBV20-1; D gene: NA; J gene: TRBJ2-7; CDR3 DNA: TGCAGTGCTGGACCCCCGGGGGACTCCTACGAGCAGTACTTC; CDR3 protein: CSAGPPGDSYEQYF
clone size: NA; V gene: TRBV11-1; D gene: TRBD1; J gene: TRBJ1-6; CDR3 DNA: TGTGCCAGCAGCTTAACAGGACAGGGGGTGTATAATTCACCCCTCCACTTT; CDR3 protein: CASSLTGQGVYNSPLHF
clone size: NA; V gene: TRBV7-9; D gene: TRBD2; J gene: TRBJ2-3; CDR3 DNA: TGTGCCAGCAGCTTGGTCGAGTCCCTAGCGGGAGGGTTGACTAGCACAGATACGCAGTATTTT; CDR3 protein: CASSLVESLAGGLTSTDTQYF
clone size: NA; V gene: TRBV7-3; D gene: NA; J gene: TRBJ1-2; CDR3 DNA: TGTGCCAGCAGCTTAACGTTTGGAGATAACTATGGCTACACCTTC; CDR3 protein: CASSLTFGDNYGYTF
clone size: large; V gene: TRBV20-1; D gene: NA; J gene: TRBJ1-1; CDR3 DNA: TGCAGTGCTAGTATTCCAGGGTGGGGCACTGAAGCTTTCTTT; CDR3 protein: CSASIPGWGTEAFF